This T cell receptor (beta chain) derives from a study of blood T cell repertoires in COVID-19. Here immunoSEQ multiplex PCR was the method, and the copy in TCRdb shows in-frame clones only, minus some. Of about 29,000 clones listed, 89% are singletons. The CDR3 is 15 amino acids. In germline, CDR1 is SGHTA, CDR2 FQGTGA. V lost 5 bases and J 7 bases, leaving 18 bases between the germline ends. The rearrangement uses TRBV7-3 and TRBJ2-1; D may be TRBD2 (7 bases). This clonotype originated in a human donor in a cohort sampled during active COVID-19. The specimen was peripheral blood. In DNA, the CDR3 is TGTGCCAGCAGCCAGTCCCGGGGGCGGGGGAATGAGCAGTTCTTC. Translated: CASSQSRGRGNEQFF.